The clone carrying this TCR beta chain was counted ten times or more. Its antigen is still unknown. TCRdb passed the 5' RACE reads through MiXCR, listing each CDR3 protein once. The sample holds some 690,000 distinct CDR3 sequences, approximately 21% seen once. This CDR3 comprises 13 residues. J was trimmed by 5 bases and V by 2 bases; bases with no gene match: 1. The record originates from a study of identical twins. The study, taken as a whole, reports: It was out-of-frame TCR alpha sharing in monozygotic twins that models underestimated.

The sample also formed part of further work on T cells expressing NK-cell markers. From that second work: Source material for TCR beta repertoires consisted of sorted CD3+CD56+NKG2C+, CD3+CD56+NKG2C- and CD3+CD56-NKG2C+ T cells. Just one sequenced donor of eight was HCMV-seronegative, while seven were seropositive. Among the experiments, several used an anti-gamma-delta TCR antibody to restrict sorting to alpha-beta TCR T cells.

The material sequenced was PBMCs. This receptor was taken from a woman under 30 in good health. The J gene is TRBJ2-5, the V gene TRBV12-3 or TRBV12-4, with 8 positions matching TRBD2. The chain's CDR3 is CASSLPSGETQYF. In DNA, the CDR3 is TGTGCCAGCAGTTTACCTAGCGGGGAGACCCAGTACTTC.